These 21 T cell receptor beta chains were sequenced from one sample in a study of T cell responses to AZD1222 COVID-19 vaccine. Generated by immunoSEQ multiplex PCR, the TCRdb table keeps only in-frame clones and is missing some. The table has roughly 150,000 clones, approximately 89% seen once. Specimen: peripheral blood, collected on day 0 of MenACWY control vaccination. The receptor source for this set is an adult in good health.

This rearrangement joins TRBV9 to TRBJ2-1; no clear D. The CDR3 consists of 16 residues. The V gene lost 4 bases and the J gene lost 5 bases, with 19 bases spanning the gap. Germline V gene lookup returns CDR1 SGDLS and CDR2 YYNGEE. The CDR3 loop is CASSSPPAEIDNEQFF. Here the CDR3 DNA reads TGTGCCAGCAGCTCCCCCCCCGCGGAAATTGACAATGAGCAGTTCTTC.

This rearrangement joins TRBV5-1 to TRBJ2-3, with 11 bases identical to TRBD1. Germline loops: CDR1 SGHRS, CDR2 YFSETQ. The V segment lost 7 bases and the J segment 0 bases; nucleotides outside the gene matches: 4. This CDR3 has 15 residues. Here the CDR3 DNA reads TGCGCCAGCCGGACAGGGGGCAGTAGCACAGATACGCAGTATTTT. Its protein is CASRTGGSSTDTQYF.

The V call is TRBV29-1, the J call TRBJ2-2, with D possibly being TRBD1 (6 bases). Germline values: CDR1 SQVTM, CDR2 ANQGSEA. The CDR3 spans 14 residues. CDR3 nucleotide sequence: TGCAGTGCTTCCCCCGGGACATCTACCGGGGAGCTGTTTTTT. It codes for CSASPGTSTGELFF.

This chain joins TRBV7-9 and TRBJ2-1; 10 positions match TRBD2. Trimming at V came to 4 bases and at J to 9 bases, leaving 9 bases not matched to a gene. The germline V gene encodes CDR1 SEHNR and CDR2 FQNEAQ (reference sequence). The CDR3 spans 15 residues. The chain's CDR3 is CASSSRTSGSSEQFF. As DNA, the CDR3 is TGTGCCAGCAGCTCTCGGACTAGCGGCTCGAGTGAGCAGTTCTTC.

This clone has a single count. This chain uses TRBV2 with TRBJ1-6; 8 bases are a match to TRBD1. Looked up from germline, CDR1 is SNHLY and CDR2 is FYNNEI. This CDR3 has 14 amino acids. Trimming cost V 8 bases and J 7 bases; bases outside gene matches: 7. The CDR3 DNA sequence: TGTGCCAGCTCGCTACGACAGGGGAATTCACCCCTCCACTTT. This encodes CASSLRQGNSPLHF.

For this clone: One junction end disagrees with the germline gene, perhaps due to a read error. The V and J genes are TRBV6-2 or TRBV6-3 and TRBJ2-3, with D possibly matching TRBD1 (5 bases). Germline loops: CDR1 MNHEY, CDR2 SVGEGT. The CDR3 covers 14 residues. The CDR3 loop is CASSSTGLFAVGHF. Written as DNA, the CDR3 is TGTGCCAGCAGTTCCACAGGTCTGTTCGCCGTCGGGCATTTT.

This chain connects TRBV7-3 to TRBJ2-4; the match to TRBD2 covers 10 bases. J gave up 1 base and V 5 bases, and 5 bases lay outside the gene matches. The CDR3 length is 16 residues. Germline CDR1 reads SGHTA; CDR2 reads FQGTGA. CDR3: CASSQRGGEAKNIQYF. CDR3 nucleotide sequence: TGTGCCAGCAGCCAGCGGGGGGGCGAGGCCAAAAACATTCAGTACTTC.

The chain is built from TRBV19 and TRBJ2-3; 7 bases line up with TRBD2. CDR1 and CDR2 (germline): LNHDA, SQIVND (reference sequence). After removal of 4 bases from V and 5 bases from J, the junction contained 9 bases not matched to a gene. The CDR3 extends over 15 amino acids. This CDR3 reads CASSTQGLVGDTQYF. CDR3 DNA sequence: TGTGCCAGTAGTACTCAAGGACTAGTAGGAGATACGCAGTATTTT.

The rearrangement links TRBV2 to TRBJ1-5, with D possibly matching TRBD1 (5 bases). The V end was cut by 4 bases, the J end by 7 bases, with 11 bases between. The CDR3 totals 13 residues. CDR1 is SNHLY and CDR2 is FYNNEI in the germline V gene. DNA of the CDR3: TGTGCCAGCAGTGGAGAGGGGACCCAGCCCCAGCATTTT. Protein sequence: CASSGEGTQPQHF.

This clone was observed a few times. The chain links TRBV30 to TRBJ1-2; no reliable D call. Trimming shortened V by 8 bases and J by 8 bases, and 12 bases separated the two germline ends. The CDR3 is made up of 10 amino acids. Germline loops: CDR1 GTSNPN, CDR2 SVGIG (reference sequence). The CDR3 region has the DNA TGTGCCAGGGAGGGTTCCGGCTACACCTTC. It yields the protein CAREGSGYTF.

The J gene is TRBJ1-2, the V gene TRBV2; D remains ambiguous. There are 13 residues in the CDR3. Looked up from germline, CDR1 is SNHLY and CDR2 is FYNNEI. V gave up 3 bases and J gave up 4 bases, with 9 bases separating them. The CDR3 sequence: CASSDDILYGYTF. The CDR3 bases are TGTGCCAGCAGTGACGACATCCTCTATGGCTACACCTTC.

The chain is built from TRBV18 and TRBJ2-1, with D uncertain. CDR1 and CDR2 from the germline V gene are KGHSH and LQKENI. Trimming left V 4 bases short and J 1 base short, with 11 bases between. The CDR3 totals 15 residues. Here the CDR3 DNA reads TGTGCCAGCTCACGCGACGGGTATTCCTACAATGAGCAGTTCTTC. This codes for CASSRDGYSYNEQFF.

In the case of this clone: One end of the junction varies from germline; a read error may be responsible. The DNA of the CDR3 is TGTGCCAGCAGCATAACAGGGTCCGGGGAGCTGTTTTTT. Amino acid sequence: CASSITGSGELFF. The J gene is TRBJ2-2, the V gene TRBV7-3; maybe TRBD1 (6 bases). Germline V gene data show CDR1 as SGHTA and CDR2 as FQGTGA. The CDR3 length is 13 residues. Full variable domain (rest looked up from reference TRBV7-3 and TRBJ2-2): GAGVSQTPSNKVTEKGKYVELRCDPISGHTALYWYRQSLGQGPEFLIYFQGTGAADDSGLPNDRFFAVRPEGSVSTLKIQRTERGDSAVYLCASSITGSGELFFGEGSRLTVL.

This sequence joins TRBV5-4 and TRBJ2-5, with 8 bases lining up with TRBD2. The CDR3 contains 14 residues. The germline CDR1 and CDR2 sequences are SGHNT and YYREEE (reference sequence). Unmatched junction bases numbered 6, after V lost 4 bases and J lost 4 bases. CDR3 in amino acids: CASSPGGARETQYF. The CDR3 nucleotides are TGTGCCAGCAGCCCCGGGGGGGCTCGAGAGACCCAGTACTTC.

V usage is TRBV7-3 and J usage is TRBJ1-1, with a weak D call TRBD1 (5 bases). The V and J ends lost 5 bases and 1 base respectively, with 11 bases between them. The CDR3 is 14 amino acids. Looked up from germline, CDR1 is SGHTA and CDR2 is FQGTGA. The CDR3: CASSQTGGNTEAFF. Written as DNA, the CDR3 is TGTGCCAGCAGCCAGACGGGGGGGAACACTGAAGCTTTCTTT.

The rearrangement joins TRBV27 to TRBJ1-2; TRBD1 is a possible D gene (5 bases). This CDR3 has 13 amino acids. V lost 4 bases and J lost 3, with 9 bases in between. Germline-derived CDR1 and CDR2 are MNHEY and SMNVEV (reference sequence). The CDR3, as DNA: TGTGCCAGCAGTTCGAGACAGCACTATGGCTACACCTTC. Amino acids: CASSSRQHYGYTF.

The chain links TRBV7-2 to TRBJ2-1; the match to TRBD1 covers 10 bases. The germline V gene has CDR1 SGHTA and CDR2 FQGNSA. The CDR3 consists of 16 residues. The J segment lost 9 bases and the V segment lost 1 base, leaving 9 bases of the junction unmatched. CDR3 DNA: TGTGCCAGCAGCTTAGGCCCAGGACAGGGGGGTGGTGAGCAGTTCTTC. It codes for CASSLGPGQGGGEQFF. Using reference TRBV7-2 and TRBJ2-1 for the parts outside the CDR3, the full variable domain is GAGVSQSPSNKVTEKGKDVELRCDPISGHTALYWYRQSLGQGLEFLIYFQGNSAPDKSGLPSDRFSAERTGGSVSTLTIQRTQQEDSAVYLCASSLGPGQGGGEQFFGPGTRLTVL.

The J gene is TRBJ1-3, the V gene TRBV11-1, with D perhaps matching TRBD1 (6 bases). The V and J ends lost 5 bases and 4 bases respectively, with 15 bases between them. Germline V CDR1 and CDR2: SGHAT, FQDESV (reference sequence). This CDR3 has 15 amino acids. This CDR3 reads CASSVGQLKGNTIYF. As DNA, the CDR3 is TGTGCCAGCAGCGTCGGACAGTTGAAAGGAAACACCATATATTTT.

The chain has TRBV7-3 and TRBJ2-4; TRBD1 might be the D (5 bases). The CDR3 is 16 amino acids. Trimming took 5 bases from V and 2 from J, leaving 16 bases between them. Looked up from germline, CDR1 is SGHTA and CDR2 is FQGTGA. DNA for the CDR3: TGTGCCAGCAGCCCCCGCAGGGTCCGGTCCAAAAACATTCAGTACTTC. Its translation is CASSPRRVRSKNIQYF.

The rearrangement joins TRBV2 to TRBJ1-6; D gene ambiguous. Germline values: CDR1 SNHLY, CDR2 FYNNEI. V was trimmed by 6 bases and J by 10 bases, leaving 10 bases between them. The CDR3 is 12 residues long. The CDR3 region has the DNA TGTGCCAGCAGGATGGGGTCCTCACCCCTCCACTTT. Translating it yields CASRMGSSPLHF.

The V and J genes are TRBV7-2 and TRBJ1-4; 8 bases are shared with TRBD1. Germline loops: CDR1 SGHTA, CDR2 FQGNSA. Losses at the gene ends were 5 bases for V and 7 bases for J; bases not matched to a gene: 9. The CDR3 consists of 15 residues. The CDR3 sequence: CASSPRQGPGEKLFF. The CDR3 DNA is TGTGCCAGCAGCCCCCGACAGGGGCCAGGTGAAAAACTGTTTTTT.